This T cell receptor (beta chain) emerged from a study of HIV-infected children after antiretroviral therapy interruption. Study-level background: Most children had recorded EBV and CMV exposure.

Unique molecular identifiers were included in an RNA-based 3' RACE TCR library. TCRdb reanalysed the 3' RACE reads using MiXCR and keeps one entry per CDR3 protein. This sample has about 89,000 distinct CDR3 sequences; under 8% occur once, and the top ten carry approximately 1.2%. The CDR3 totals 13 residues. V lost 0 bases to trimming and J lost 12 bases; unmatched junction nucleotides: 6. Per germline, CDR1 GTSNPN and CDR2 SVGIG (reference sequence). Treatment denoted: PENTA 11 planned treatment interruption arm or continuous ART arm. This clonotype was seen repeatedly, ten times or more. What it binds is not known. Study-wide results and caveats: By the end of treatment interruption, naive CD4+ clonality (Gini) increased.

This sequence originates from a pool of human donors with HIV. The starting material was CD45RA+ CD4+ T cells from PBMCs, pooled from several time points, obtained from a donor given antiretroviral therapy, either interrupted or continuous. This sample's subset: naive CD4+ CD45RA+ CD45RO- T cells. This chain joins TRBV30 and TRBJ2-1; TRBD1 matches at 9 bases. Here the CDR3 reads CAWSVQGQGLQFF. In DNA, the CDR3 is TGTGCCTGGAGTGTCCAGGGACAGGGATTGCAGTTCTTC.